This entry lists 8 T cell receptor beta chains sequenced from one sample in a study of blood T cells in healthy people across ages. A sample-barcoded 5' primer and a J-beta primer mix were used in a second PCR of roughly 7 to 11 cycles. MiXCR was run by TCRdb on the 5' RACE reads, yielding one entry per CDR3 protein. This table has hundreds of thousands of distinct CDR3 sequences, about 32% appearing once. The sequenced sample consisted of blood. Source of these receptors: a woman aged 80 or over in good health.

Notes on this clonotype: This may stem from a read error, because a much larger clone lies one nucleotide away. V is TRBV20-1 and J is TRBJ2-3, with 8 bases lining up with TRBD2. With 5 bases clipped from V and 4 bases from J, the junction kept 2 bases outside the gene matches. The germline V gene encodes CDR1 DFQATT and CDR2 SNEGSKA (reference sequence). This CDR3 spans 12 amino acids. CDR3 bases: TGCAGTGCTTGGCGGGGGGCAGATACGCAGTATTTT. Residues: CSAWRGADTQYF.

This clonotype has a count of ten or more. The chain joins TRBV5-6 to TRBJ2-7, with D possibly TRBD2 on 5 matching bases. This CDR3 has 14 residues. Trimming took 3 bases from V and 0 from J, leaving 10 bases between them. Germline V gives CDR1 SGHDT, CDR2 YYEEEE. CDR3 sequence reads: CASSSGIGSYEQYF. DNA for the CDR3: TGTGCCAGCAGCTCCGGGATTGGCTCCTACGAGCAGTACTTC.

This clonotype was found many times. V gene TRBV5-5 combines with J gene TRBJ1-2; 9 nucleotides align to TRBD1. The CDR3 has 15 residues. With V trimmed by 5 bases and J by 2 bases, 7 bases remained unmatched. The germline V gene has CDR1 SGHKS and CDR2 YYEKEE (reference sequence). The CDR3: CASSLQGAVNYGYTF. In DNA form, the CDR3 reads TGTGCCAGCAGTCTACAGGGGGCGGTGAACTATGGCTACACCTTC.

A few counts support this clonotype. This chain connects TRBV7-2 to TRBJ2-5, with 13 bases aligning to TRBD2. Trimming took 5 bases from V and 11 from J; bases not matched to a gene: 11. The CDR3 length is 15 residues. CDR1 and CDR2 (germline): SGHTA, FQGNSA. CDR3 bases: TGTGCCAGCAGCCAGACTAGCGGGGGGTGGGGTGAGCAGTACTTC. It translates to CASSQTSGGWGEQYF.

This clonotype was counted only a few times. V usage is TRBV3-1 and J usage is TRBJ2-7; D might be TRBD2 (7 bases). There are 17 residues in the CDR3. V was trimmed by 4 bases and J by 5 bases, leaving 24 bases between them. The germline V gene encodes CDR1 LGHDT and CDR2 YNNKEL (reference sequence). DNA for the CDR3: TGTGCCAGCAGCCGACGAAGAGGGGGGGCCGGTCGTCACGAGCAGTACTTC. Residues: CASSRRRGGAGRHEQYF.

Comment on this clonotype: One end of the junction fails to match germline, which may point to a read error. The chain joins TRBV5-1 to TRBJ2-2; either TRBD1 or TRBD2 may fit D (5 bases each). CDR1 is SGHRS, CDR2 YFSETQ, per germline. The CDR3 has 13 amino acids. CDR3 sequence (DNA): TGCGCCAGCAGCTGGGACGGCACCGGGGAGCGGTTTTTT. Translating gives CASSWDGTGERFF.

Comments on this clonotype: A clone one base away is much larger, so this may be a read error. CDR3 protein: CSAPGQGPETQFF. The DNA of the CDR3 is TGCAGTGCACCGGGACAGGGCCCAGAGACCCAGTTCTTC. The chain links TRBV20-1 to TRBJ2-1, with 9 bases fitting TRBD1. The germline gives CDR1 DFQATT, CDR2 SNEGSKA (reference sequence). The length of the CDR3 is 13 residues. After removal of 6 bases from V and 13 bases from J, the junction contained 13 bases not matched to a gene.

This clonotype came up a few times. The CDR3 DNA reads as TGCGCCAGCAGCCAAGTTATTACAGGAGGGACTAGCAGCGACATTCAGTACTTC. It yields the protein CASSQVITGGTSSDIQYF. V gene TRBV4-3 combines with J gene TRBJ2-4; TRBD2 matches at 9 bases. V trimming: 1 base; J trimming: 8 bases; junction bases outside the gene matches: 15. The CDR3 is 18 residues long. Germline lookup yields CDR1 LGHNA and CDR2 YSLEER.